This is a list of T cell receptor beta chains from one sample in a study of beta chain features in type 1 diabetes. The assay was immunoSEQ multiplex PCR, and TCRdb's table has in-frame clones only and misses some. The sample lists 900,000 or so clones, 17% occurring once. Sequencing was carried out using naive CD4+ T cells from blood. Receptors originate from a woman under 30 in good health. CDR3s include the opening cysteine and the closing phenylalanine or tryptophan. The D gene is left open where the match is weak. Size is stated for part of the rows, as once, few or many counts, or as a class when the clone is expanded.

V	J	size	D	DNA	CDR3
TRBV10-3	TRBJ1-1	-	TRBD1	TGTGCCATCAGTGACCGACAGGGGATGAACACTGAAGCTTTCTTT	CAISDRQGMNTEAFF
TRBV13	TRBJ2-3	many	-	TGTGCCAGCAGCTCGACAGTGCGTGATACGCAGTATTTT	CASSSTVRDTQYF
TRBV10-3	TRBJ2-3	few	-	TGTGCCAGCAGTTACGTTCTGGGATTCACAGATACGCAGTATTTT	CASSYVLGFTDTQYF
TRBV19	TRBJ2-7	-	-	TGTGCCAGCCCTGTAACCGAGCAGTACTTC	CASPVTEQYF
TRBV7-2	TRBJ2-1	-	TRBD2	TGTGCCAGCAGCTACCGCAAGACTAGCGGGACCTCCTACAATGAGCAGTTCTTC	CASSYRKTSGTSYNEQFF
TRBV5-6	TRBJ1-1	few	-	TGTGCCAGCAGCTTGTATACGAAAATGGGGAACACTGAAGCTTTCTTT	CASSLYTKMGNTEAFF
TRBV6-5	TRBJ2-7	-	-	TGTGCCAGCAGTTACTCGGGCCAGGCCCCCTACGAGCAGTACTTC	CASSYSGQAPYEQYF
TRBV5-1	TRBJ1-2	-	TRBD1	TGCGCCAGCAGCTTGCGAGGGGGCGACTATGGCTACACCTTC	CASSLRGGDYGYTF
TRBV7-9	TRBJ2-7	-	TRBD2	TGTGCCAGCAGCCCACCGAGCGGGAGAGGGAGGAACGAGCAGTACTTC	CASSPPSGRGRNEQYF
TRBV5-6	TRBJ2-1	few	TRBD2	TGTGCCAGCAGCTTTGTTACGGGACTAGCGGGGGGCGAGCAGTTCTTC	CASSFVTGLAGGEQFF
TRBV9	TRBJ2-5	-	-	TGTGCCAGCAGCGTAGGTCCCGGCCCAGAGACCCAGTACTTC	CASSVGPGPETQYF
TRBV5-1	TRBJ2-3	few	-	TGCGCCAGCACCATTGGGGTAGCGGATACAGATACGCAGTATTTT	CASTIGVADTDTQYF
TRBV4-1	TRBJ1-2	-	-	TGCGCCAGCAGCCAAGGACCCCAGGGTTACTATGGCTACACCTTC	CASSQGPQGYYGYTF
TRBV7-2	TRBJ2-7	-	-	TGTGCCAGCAGCTTAGGGGTGGGATACGAGCAGTACTTC	CASSLGVGYEQYF
TRBV7-2	TRBJ2-2	-	TRBD2	TGTGCCAGCAGCTTCTCGGGACTAGCGGGAGCCGGGGAGCTGTTTTTT	CASSFSGLAGAGELFF
TRBV15	TRBJ2-7	few	-	TGTGCCACCAGCAGAGATCGGGTAAGGTCCTACGAGCAGTACTTC	CATSRDRVRSYEQYF
TRBV28	TRBJ2-7	-	-	TGTGCCAGCAGTTACAGGGTAAAGGGCTACGAGCAGTACTTC	CASSYRVKGYEQYF
TRBV7-2	TRBJ2-7	-	-	TGTGCCAGCAGCTTAGATACCTCAGACACCTACGAGCAGTACTTC	CASSLDTSDTYEQYF
TRBV28	TRBJ2-7	few	-	TGTGCCAGCAGTTTAGTTTCCCCAGGGGCCTCCTACGAGCAGTACTTC	CASSLVSPGASYEQYF
TRBV5-4	TRBJ2-5	few	-	TGTGCCAGCGGCCTGGGTACAGATCCCCAAGAGACCCAGTACTTC	CASGLGTDPQETQYF
TRBV28	TRBJ1-1	-	-	TGTGCCAGCAGTTTTCCTGGGGGCACTGAAGCTTTCTTT	CASSFPGGTEAFF
TRBV28	TRBJ1-1	-	-	TGTGCCAGCAGTCCGATCAATTGGGACACTGAAGCTTTCTTT	CASSPINWDTEAFF
TRBV2	TRBJ1-2	-	TRBD1	TGTGCCAGCGCCGGACAGGTGTCCGGCTACACCTTC	CASAGQVSGYTF
TRBV28	TRBJ1-2	few	-	TGTGCCAGCAGTCCTGTCAGGATTCGTGGCTACACCTTC	CASSPVRIRGYTF
TRBV5-1	TRBJ2-3	few	TRBD2	TGCGCCAGCAGCTCTACTAGCGGAGACACAGATACGCAGTATTTT	CASSSTSGDTDTQYF
TRBV28	TRBJ1-4	few	TRBD1	TGTGCCAGCAGTACCGGGACAGGGCTGAGTGAAAAACTGTTTTTT	CASSTGTGLSEKLFF
TRBV7-3	TRBJ2-7	few	-	TGTGCCAGCAGCCTAAATGGGGGATCCTACGAGCAGTACTTC	CASSLNGGSYEQYF
TRBV4-2	TRBJ1-2	-	TRBD1	TGTGCCAGCAGCCGATTGGTCACAGGGGAATTAGGCTATGGCTACACCTTC	CASSRLVTGELGYGYTF
TRBV28	TRBJ2-5	-	TRBD1	TGTGCCAGCAGTTTAGGCCGACAGGGGGCAGAGACCCAGTACTTC	CASSLGRQGAETQYF
TRBV28	TRBJ2-5	few	-	TGTGCCAGCAGTTCGGTGGGGGAGACCCAGTACTTC	CASSSVGETQYF
TRBV7-2	TRBJ2-1	-	-	TGTGCCAGCAGCTTAGCCCTTCGCCCCGGTGAGCAGTTCTTC	CASSLALRPGEQFF
TRBV5-1	TRBJ2-7	few	-	TGCGCCAGCAGTTCCCCGGGAGTCTACGAGCAGTACTTC	CASSSPGVYEQYF
TRBV5-1	TRBJ2-3	few	TRBD1	TGCGCCAGCAGCTACCGGGACAGAACTAGCACAGATACGCAGTATTTT	CASSYRDRTSTDTQYF
TRBV7-9	TRBJ2-6	few	-	TGTGCCAGCAGCTTACAGGACTACTCTGGGGCCAACGTCCTGACTTTC	CASSLQDYSGANVLTF
TRBV15	TRBJ1-3	few	-	TGTGCCACCAGCAGAGATGGGTGGGGCACCATATATTTT	CATSRDGWGTIYF
TRBV6-4	TRBJ2-7	-	TRBD1	TGTGCCAACGACAGGGGTAACGAGCAGTACTTC	CANDRGNEQYF
TRBV2	TRBJ2-1	few	-	TGTGCCAGCAGTGAAGAAGGGTTAAAGTTCTTC	CASSEEGLKFF
TRBV5-1	TRBJ1-4	-	-	TGCGCCAGCAGCCAGGACAGCGCCTACGAAAAACTGTTTTTT	CASSQDSAYEKLFF
TRBV19	TRBJ1-1	few	-	TGTGCCAGTAGTTTCGGGACGGGGAACACTGAAGCTTTCTTT	CASSFGTGNTEAFF
TRBV18	TRBJ2-5	-	-	TGTGCCAGCTCACCACCGGGAACGGGAAGCGGCCAAGAGACCCAGTACTTC	CASSPPGTGSGQETQYF
TRBV7-2	TRBJ1-1	-	-	TGTGCCAGCAGCTTAGACCTTTATTTTGAAGCTTTCTTT	CASSLDLYFEAFF
TRBV7-9	TRBJ2-5	few	-	TGTGCCAGCAGCTTTCAGAGGGCTAGACTACCCCAGTACTTC	CASSFQRARLPQYF
TRBV6-5	TRBJ2-7	-	TRBD2	TGTGCCAGCAGTCGACGACGACTAGCGGGCTACGAGCAGTACTTC	CASSRRRLAGYEQYF
TRBV7-8	TRBJ2-2	few	-	TGTGCCAGCAGCTTATGGAAGACCGGGGAGCTGTTTTTT	CASSLWKTGELFF
TRBV28	TRBJ2-7	few	TRBD1	TGTGCCAGCAGTTTAGGGACAGACTACGAGCAGTACTTC	CASSLGTDYEQYF
TRBV27	TRBJ2-7	few	-	TGTGCCAGCAGTCGAAGGACTCCCAGCTCCTACGAGCAGTACTTC	CASSRRTPSSYEQYF
TRBV6-5	TRBJ1-4	few	-	TGTGCCAGCAGTTACTCCATCGGGGGCAGGGAAAAACTGTTTTTT	CASSYSIGGREKLFF
TRBV19	TRBJ1-2	-	-	TGTGCCAGTAGTATAGGTCTCAGGCACTATGGCTACACCTTC	CASSIGLRHYGYTF